Following are 6 T cell receptor beta chains from one sample sequenced in a study of blood T cells in healthy people across ages. A J-beta primer mix and a sample-barcoded 5' primer were used in a second PCR of roughly 7 to 12 cycles. TCRdb reprocessed the 5' RACE reads with MiXCR, giving one entry per CDR3 protein. Of roughly 700,000 distinct CDR3 sequences in the sample, approximately 50% were seen once. The specimen was blood. These receptors were obtained from a woman aged 60-75 years in good health.

This clonotype showed up just a few times. The rearrangement links TRBV29-1 to TRBJ2-1, with 11 bases lining up with TRBD2. This CDR3 spans 17 amino acids. Germline V gene data show CDR1 as SQVTM and CDR2 as ANQGSEA. J gave up 2 bases and V 2 bases, and 8 bases lay outside the gene matches. The DNA of the CDR3 is TGCAGCGTTGAAAATTTAGCGGGAGGGTTTCCCTACAATGAGCAGTTCTTC. Its translation is CSVENLAGGFPYNEQFF.

The chain carries TRBV20-1 and TRBJ1-1; D unresolved. This CDR3 has 14 residues. V lost 2 bases, J lost 4 bases, and 14 bases lay in between. CDR1 is DFQATT, CDR2 SNEGSKA, per germline (reference sequence). CDR3 DNA: TGCAGTGCTAGACCCCGACTGGAGGGCACTGAAGCTTTCTTT. It translates to CSARPRLEGTEAFF.

This chain connects TRBV3-1 to TRBJ1-1; 8 nucleotides line up with TRBD1. The V gene's germline CDR1 is LGHDT and CDR2 YNNKEL (reference sequence). This CDR3 has 17 amino acids. Losses at the gene ends were 4 bases for V and 4 bases for J; bases not matched to a gene: 14. The CDR3 loop is CASSPRDRTRSRTEAFF. The CDR3 nucleotides are TGTGCCAGCAGCCCCCGGGACAGGACACGAAGTCGCACTGAAGCTTTCTTT.

The chain has TRBV14 and TRBJ1-2; D is undetermined. Trimming took 0 bases from V and 4 from J, leaving 12 bases between them. Germline lookup yields CDR1 SGHDN and CDR2 FVKESK. This CDR3 region has 15 residues. The CDR3 region is CASSQEARPSYGYTF. The CDR3 DNA is TGTGCCAGCAGCCAAGAGGCCAGGCCTTCCTATGGCTACACCTTC. The full variable domain, rest sourced from reference TRBV14 and TRBJ1-2, is EAGVTQFPSHSVIEKGQTVTLRCDPISGHDNLYWYRRVMGKEIKFLLHFVKESKQDESGMPNNRFLAERTGGTYSTLKVQPAELEDSGVYFCASSQEARPSYGYTFGSGTRLTVV.

This clonotype was found a few times. This chain joins TRBV29-1 and TRBJ1-1, with D uncertain. Germline-derived CDR1 and CDR2 are SQVTM and ANQGSEA. Deletions cut 7 bases from V and 1 base from J, with 13 bases between. The CDR3 totals 13 residues. This CDR3 reads CSATEIGNTEAFF. The CDR3 DNA sequence: TGCAGCGCAACGGAGATAGGGAACACTGAAGCTTTCTTT.

The chain combines TRBV27 with TRBJ1-1; D is unclear. The CDR3 is made up of 11 amino acids. The germline CDR1 and CDR2 sequences are MNHEY and SMNVEV (reference sequence). The V end lost 4 bases, the J end lost 10 bases, and 10 bases lay between the germline ends. DNA of the CDR3: TGTGCCAGCAGTTCGAGACTTGGAGCTTTCTTT. Translation: CASSSRLGAFF.